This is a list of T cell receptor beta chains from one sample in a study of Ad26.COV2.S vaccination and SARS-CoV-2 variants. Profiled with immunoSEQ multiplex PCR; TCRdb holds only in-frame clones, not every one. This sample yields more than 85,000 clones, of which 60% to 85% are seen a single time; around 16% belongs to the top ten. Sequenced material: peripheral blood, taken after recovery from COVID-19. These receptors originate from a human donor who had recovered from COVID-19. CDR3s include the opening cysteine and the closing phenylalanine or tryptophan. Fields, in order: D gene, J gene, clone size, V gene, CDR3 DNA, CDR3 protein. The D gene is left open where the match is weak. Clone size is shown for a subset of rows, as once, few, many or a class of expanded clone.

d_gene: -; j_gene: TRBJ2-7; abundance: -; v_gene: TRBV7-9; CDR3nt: TGTGCCAGCAGCCCCCCGGGGTCGGCGGGGCTTCCCGAGCAGTACTTC; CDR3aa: CASSPPGSAGLPEQYF
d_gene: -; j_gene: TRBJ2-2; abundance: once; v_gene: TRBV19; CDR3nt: TGTGCCAGTAGGCTACAGGGTGTTATTGACACCGGGGAGCTGTTTTTT; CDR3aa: CASRLQGVIDTGELFF
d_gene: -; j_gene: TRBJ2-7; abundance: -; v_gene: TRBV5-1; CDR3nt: TGCGCCAGCAACCCCCGAGGGGGAGAAGGGGGACACGAGCAGTACTTC; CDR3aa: CASNPRGGEGGHEQYF
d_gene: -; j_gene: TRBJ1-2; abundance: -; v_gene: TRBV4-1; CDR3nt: TGCGCCAGCAGCCAGCACCAGGGCAATTCCTATGGCTACACCTTC; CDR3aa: CASSQHQGNSYGYTF
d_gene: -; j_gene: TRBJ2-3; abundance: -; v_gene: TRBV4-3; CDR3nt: TGCGCCAGCAGCTCCTCAGGGAAAGATACGCAGTATTTT; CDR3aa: CASSSSGKDTQYF
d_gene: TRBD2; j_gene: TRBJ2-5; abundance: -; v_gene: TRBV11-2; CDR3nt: TGTGCCAGCAGCCCCAGGGTAACTAGCGAAGAGACCCAGTACTTC; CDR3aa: CASSPRVTSEETQYF
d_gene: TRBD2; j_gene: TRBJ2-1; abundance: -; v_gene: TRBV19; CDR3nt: TGTGCCACAACTAGCGGCCTCTCCTACAATGAGCAGTTCTTC; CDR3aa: CATTSGLSYNEQFF
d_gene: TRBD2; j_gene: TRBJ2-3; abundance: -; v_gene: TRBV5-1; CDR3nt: TGCGCCAGCAGCTCCGGGACTAATGCGCGTGATACGCAGTATTTT; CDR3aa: CASSSGTNARDTQYF
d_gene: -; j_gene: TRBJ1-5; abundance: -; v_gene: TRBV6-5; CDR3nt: TGTGCCAGCGGAGGGAGCGATCAGCCCCAGCATTTT; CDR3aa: CASGGSDQPQHF
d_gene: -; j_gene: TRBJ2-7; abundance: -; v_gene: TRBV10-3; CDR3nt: TGTGCCATCAGTGATTCCCCTAGCGACTACGAGCAGTACTTC; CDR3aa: CAISDSPSDYEQYF
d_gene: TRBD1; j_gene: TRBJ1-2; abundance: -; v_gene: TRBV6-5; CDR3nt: TGTGCCAGCAGCATAGGACAGGGGGCGACCTATGGCTACACCTTC; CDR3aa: CASSIGQGATYGYTF
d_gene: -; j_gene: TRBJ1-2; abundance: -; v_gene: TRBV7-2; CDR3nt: TGTGCCAGCAGCTTAGCGCCACAGGGCGATGGCTACACCTTC; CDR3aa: CASSLAPQGDGYTF
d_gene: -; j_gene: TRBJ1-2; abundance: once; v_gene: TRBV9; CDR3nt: TGTGCCAGCAGCGTAGAGGCAGATCCTAACTATGGCTACACCTTC; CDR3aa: CASSVEADPNYGYTF
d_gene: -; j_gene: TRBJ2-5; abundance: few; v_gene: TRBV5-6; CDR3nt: TGTGCCAGCAGCCATACGGGCAGGGTTCGGGAGACCCAGTACTTC; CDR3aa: CASSHTGRVRETQYF
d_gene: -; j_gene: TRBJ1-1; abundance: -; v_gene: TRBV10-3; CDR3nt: TGTGCCATCAGCGTGCGTGAGGGAACTGAAGCTTTCTTT; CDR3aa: CAISVREGTEAFF
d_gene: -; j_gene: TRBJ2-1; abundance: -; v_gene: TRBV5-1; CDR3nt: TGCGCCAGCAGCTCGGTCCTGGGTCTGGACAATGAGCAGTTCTTC; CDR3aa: CASSSVLGLDNEQFF
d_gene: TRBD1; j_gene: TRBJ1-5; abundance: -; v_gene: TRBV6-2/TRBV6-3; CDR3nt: TGTGCCAGCAGTCTGACAGGGACCAATCAGCCCCAGCATTTT; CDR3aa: CASSLTGTNQPQHF
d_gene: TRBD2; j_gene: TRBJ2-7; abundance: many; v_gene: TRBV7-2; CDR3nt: TGTGCCAGCCGGGAGGAGTTCTCCTACGAGCAGTACTTC; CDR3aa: CASREEFSYEQYF